This passage covers 12 T cell receptor beta chains from one sample sequenced in a study of blood T cells in healthy people across ages. For the second PCR, which ran for roughly 6 to 11 cycles, a sample-barcoded 5' primer and a J-beta primer mix were used. TCRdb passed the 5' RACE reads through MiXCR, listing each CDR3 protein once. The table has about 1.6 million distinct CDR3 sequences, approximately 32% seen once. Sequencing used blood. These receptors were collected from a woman aged 30 to 39 in good health.

This clonotype was seen only a few times. The V gene is TRBV4-1, the J gene TRBJ1-5, with D tentatively TRBD1 (5 bases). The CDR3 runs to 15 residues. Germline-derived CDR1 and CDR2 are MGHRA and YSYEKL. V was trimmed by 2 bases and J by 6 bases, leaving 14 bases between them. DNA of the CDR3: TGCGCCAGCAGCCAATATACAGGAAGGAGTCAGCCCCAGCATTTT. Protein sequence: CASSQYTGRSQPQHF.

This clonotype has more than one count but fewer than ten. V is TRBV30 and J is TRBJ1-5; no firm D call. Germline V gives CDR1 GTSNPN, CDR2 SVGIG (reference sequence). The CDR3 spans 15 residues. Trimming shortened V by 5 bases and J by 4 bases, and 18 bases separated the two germline ends. The chain's CDR3 is CAWSQQAGLNQPQHF. Here the CDR3 DNA reads TGTGCCTGGTCCCAGCAGGCGGGGTTGAATCAGCCCCAGCATTTT.

This chain uses TRBV6-5 with TRBJ2-7, with a possible D match to TRBD2 (7 bases). The CDR3 runs 14 residues. Germline lookup yields CDR1 MNHEY and CDR2 SVGAGI. V gave up 4 bases and J gave up 2 bases, with 12 bases separating them. The CDR3 region has the DNA TGTGCCAGCAGTTCGGGGGGCGCCACCTACGAGCAGTACTTC. Translation: CASSSGGATYEQYF.

This clonotype came up a few times. The chain combines TRBV5-1 with TRBJ2-3, with 13 bases fitting TRBD2. The CDR3 length is 20 residues. Trimming took 4 bases from V and 0 from J; bases not matched to a gene: 14. Looked up from germline, CDR1 is SGHRS and CDR2 is YFSETQ. The CDR3 sequence: CASSLGTSGTLFSSTDTQYF. CDR3 nucleotides: TGCGCCAGCAGCCTTGGGACTAGCGGGACACTGTTCTCTAGCACAGATACGCAGTATTTT.

This clonotype was counted many times. V and J are TRBV7-6 and TRBJ2-7; D gene uncertain. The CDR3 is 13 residues long. The germline gives CDR1 SGHVS, CDR2 FNYEAQ. The V and J ends lost 1 base and 2 bases respectively, with 6 bases between them. The CDR3 sequence: CASSLDITYEQYF. Here the CDR3 DNA reads TGTGCCAGCAGCTTAGATATCACCTACGAGCAGTACTTC.

The V gene is TRBV2, the J gene TRBJ2-1, with no clear D. With 5 bases removed from V and 9 bases from J, the gap between germline ends came to 11 bases. There are 12 residues in the CDR3. Germline values: CDR1 SNHLY, CDR2 FYNNEI. The CDR3 spells CASSPVLSEQFF. DNA of the CDR3: TGTGCCAGCAGTCCTGTTTTAAGTGAGCAGTTCTTC.

The CDR3 reads CATSRVGGTQYF. The CDR3 nucleotides read TGTGCCACCAGCAGAGTGGGGGGGACGCAGTATTTT. V is TRBV15 and J is TRBJ2-3, with 7 bases identical to TRBD2. Germline trimming cut 1 base from V and 9 bases from J; bases unmatched to any gene: 1. This CDR3 comprises 12 residues. CDR1 and CDR2 (germline): LNHNV, YYDKDF (reference sequence).

Details on this clonotype: The junction departs from the called germline gene at one end, perhaps through a read error. The chain joins TRBV20-1 to TRBJ2-3, with 7 bases fitting TRBD2. Per the germline V gene, CDR1 is DFQATT and CDR2 is SNEGSKA (reference sequence). This CDR3 has 16 residues. The chain's CDR3 is CSAREWEGLRTYTQYF. The CDR3 coding sequence is TGCAGTGCTAGAGAGTGGGAGGGGCTACGCACATATACGCAGTATTTT.

The chain joins TRBV7-9 to TRBJ1-2, with D tentatively TRBD1 (5 bases). Germline loops: CDR1 SEHNR, CDR2 FQNEAQ (reference sequence). This CDR3 has 13 amino acids. Trimming stripped 9 bases from V and 5 bases from J, with 16 bases between. In DNA, the CDR3 is TGTGCCAGTACTACGGCAGGGCCGTATGGCTACACCTTC. Translated, it gives CASTTAGPYGYTF.

This clonotype has more than one count but fewer than ten. CDR3 loop: CASSLAGQRDTQYF. The CDR3 DNA reads TGCGCCAGCAGCTTGGCGGGACAGCGAGATACGCAGTATTTT. This chain uses TRBV5-1 with TRBJ2-3, with 7 bases that match TRBD1. V gave up 0 bases and J gave up 5 bases; unmatched junction bases: 3. CDR1 and CDR2 (germline): SGHRS, YFSETQ. There are 14 residues in the CDR3.

This clonotype was seen a handful of times. The chain uses TRBV20-1 and TRBJ1-1; tentatively, D is TRBD1 (5 bases). The CDR3 has 12 residues. Germline assignment: CDR1 DFQATT and CDR2 SNEGSKA (reference sequence). The CDR3 sequence is CRARQFGTEAFF. CDR3 DNA: TGCAGGGCGAGACAGTTTGGCACTGAAGCTTTCTTT.

This clonotype was found a few times. The V call is TRBV4-1, the J call TRBJ1-6; D might be TRBD1 (6 bases). Germline CDR1 MGHRA, CDR2 YSYEKL. This CDR3 is built from 15 residues. Trimming cost V 4 bases and J 8 bases, with 15 bases left between them. CDR3 sequence: CASSRSAGDDSPLHF. The CDR3 bases are TGCGCCAGCAGCCGGTCGGCAGGGGACGATTCACCCCTCCACTTT.